Shown below are 11 T cell receptor beta chains from a single sample sequenced in a study of cytotoxic CD8 clonotypes in ibrutinib-treated CLL. Data came from immunoSEQ multiplex PCR; TCRdb stores just in-frame clones and leaves some out. Altogether about 120,000 clones are present, 58% being singletons, with the ten largest covering about 40%. The sample was PBMCs, taken after 24 months of ibrutinib treatment. Every receptor here comes from a human donor with chronic lymphocytic leukemia.

This chain connects TRBV6-1 to TRBJ2-7, with D unclear. V lost 6 bases and J lost 0, with 6 bases in between. The CDR3 is made up of 12 amino acids. In germline, CDR1 is MNHNS, CDR2 SASEGT. This CDR3 is CASRPSSYEQYF. The CDR3 DNA reads TGTGCCAGCAGACCCAGCTCCTACGAGCAGTACTTC.

A single count supports this clone. This sequence joins TRBV7-2 and TRBJ2-2, with 7 nucleotides matching TRBD2. With 2 bases clipped from V and 4 bases from J, the junction kept 10 bases outside the gene matches. Germline loops: CDR1 SGHTA, CDR2 FQGNSA. The CDR3 has 17 residues. The DNA for the CDR3 is TGTGCCAGCAGCTTATCTCCCGGGGGGATACGCACCGGGGAGCTGTTTTTT. It encodes CASSLSPGGIRTGELFF.

The rearrangement joins TRBV15 to TRBJ1-2; 9 bases line up with TRBD1. This CDR3 is built from 18 residues. Unmatched junction bases numbered 14, after V lost 0 bases and J lost 6 bases. Germline V gene sequence: CDR1 LNHNV, CDR2 YYDKDF (reference sequence). CDR3 region: CATSRDGSGTGPRNGYTF. Written as DNA, the CDR3 is TGTGCCACCAGCAGAGATGGGTCTGGGACAGGGCCGAGGAATGGCTACACCTTC.

The rearrangement uses TRBV7-2 and TRBJ2-3; 7 positions match TRBD2. In germline, CDR1 is SGHTA, CDR2 FQGNSA. After removal of 8 bases from V and 2 bases from J, the junction contained 7 bases not matched to a gene. CDR3 length: 14 amino acids. CDR3: CASRGDFFTDTQYF. Written as DNA, the CDR3 is TGTGCCAGCCGGGGGGACTTCTTCACAGATACGCAGTATTTT. Based on the CDR3 plus reference TRBV7-2 and TRBJ2-3, the full variable domain is GAGVSQSPSNKVTEKGKDVELRCDPISGHTALYWYRQSLGQGLEFLIYFQGNSAPDKSGLPSDRFSAERTGGSVSTLTIQRTQQEDSAVYLCASRGDFFTDTQYFGPGTRLTVL.

This clone was detected only a few times. This chain uses TRBV25-1 with TRBJ1-1; D unresolved. Germline V gives CDR1 MGHDK, CDR2 SYGVNS. Trimming stripped 3 bases from V and 4 bases from J, with 15 bases between. This CDR3 has 15 residues. The CDR3 bases are TGTGCCAGCAGTGACAGCGCTCTTCAAAGCACTGAAGCTTTCTTT. Encoded protein: CASSDSALQSTEAFF.

This chain uses TRBV30 with TRBJ1-6, with 11 positions matching TRBD1. The length of the CDR3 is 15 residues. V gave up 5 bases and J gave up 10 bases; unmatched junction bases: 10. Germline V lookup: CDR1 GTSNPN, CDR2 SVGIG (reference sequence). The CDR3 DNA sequence: TGTGCCTGGTCCCCCGGGACAGGGGGACGCTCACCCCTCCACTTT. This sequence encodes CAWSPGTGGRSPLHF.

The chain recombines TRBV7-6 with TRBJ2-5; D gene ambiguous. The CDR3 length is 12 residues. CDR1 is SGHVS and CDR2 is FNYEAQ in the germline V gene. With 8 bases removed from V and 4 bases from J, the gap between germline ends came to 11 bases. CDR3 in amino acids: CASARAGETQYF. The DNA of the CDR3 is TGTGCCAGCGCCCGAGCCGGAGAGACCCAGTACTTC.

The chain couples TRBV6-6 to TRBJ1-5, with D maybe TRBD1 (5 bases). The CDR3 runs to 14 residues. Trimming left V 5 bases short and J 0 bases short, with 8 bases between. Germline CDR1 MNHNY, CDR2 SVGAGI (reference sequence). DNA for the CDR3: TGTGCCAGCAGTGACAGTTATAGCAATCAGCCCCAGCATTTT. This gives the protein CASSDSYSNQPQHF.

The V and J genes are TRBV30 and TRBJ2-6, with D perhaps TRBD1 (6 bases). Deletions cut 1 base from V and 3 bases from J, with 10 bases between. Germline V CDR1 and CDR2: GTSNPN, SVGIG (reference sequence). The CDR3 is 15 amino acids. CDR3 in DNA: TGTGCCTGGAGTGATAGGGGGTTTGGGGCCAACGTCCTGACTTTC. Protein product: CAWSDRGFGANVLTF.

The chain carries TRBV28 and TRBJ2-3, with 8 positions matching TRBD1. Trimming took 6 bases from V and 2 from J; bases not matched to a gene: 7. The CDR3 extends over 15 amino acids. Looked up from germline, CDR1 is MDHEN and CDR2 is SYDVKM. The CDR3 reads CASRNRDRFTDTQYF. The CDR3 DNA reads as TGTGCCAGCAGAAACCGGGACAGGTTCACAGATACGCAGTATTTT.

This clone was seen a few times. The chain links TRBV30 to TRBJ1-5, with D unresolved. V was clipped by 0 bases and J by 0 bases, with 6 bases between them. CDR3 length equals 14 residues. The V gene's germline CDR1 is GTSNPN and CDR2 SVGIG (reference sequence). In DNA form, the CDR3 reads TGTGCCTGGAGTGTGGGCCCTAGCAATCAGCCCCAGCATTTT. This translates into CAWSVGPSNQPQHF.